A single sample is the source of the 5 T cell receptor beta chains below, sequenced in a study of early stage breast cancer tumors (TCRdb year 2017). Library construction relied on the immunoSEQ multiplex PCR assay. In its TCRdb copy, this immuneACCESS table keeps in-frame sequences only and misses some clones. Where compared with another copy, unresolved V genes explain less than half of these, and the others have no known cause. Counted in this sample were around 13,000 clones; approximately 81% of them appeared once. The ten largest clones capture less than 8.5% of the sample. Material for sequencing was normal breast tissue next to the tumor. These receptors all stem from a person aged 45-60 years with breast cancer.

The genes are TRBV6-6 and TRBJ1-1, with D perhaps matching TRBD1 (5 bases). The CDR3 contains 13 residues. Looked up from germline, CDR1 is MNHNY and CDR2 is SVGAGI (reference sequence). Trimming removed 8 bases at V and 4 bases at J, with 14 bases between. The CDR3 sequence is CASRLAGGTEAFF. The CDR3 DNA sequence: TGTGCCAGCCGATTGGCGGGGGGCACTGAAGCTTTCTTT.

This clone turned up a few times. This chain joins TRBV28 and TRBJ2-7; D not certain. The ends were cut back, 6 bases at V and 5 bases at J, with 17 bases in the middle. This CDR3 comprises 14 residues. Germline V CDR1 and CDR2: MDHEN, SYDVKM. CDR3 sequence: CASSLRRDGNEQYF. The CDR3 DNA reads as TGTGCCAGCAGCCTCCGAAGGGATGGTAACGAGCAGTACTTC.

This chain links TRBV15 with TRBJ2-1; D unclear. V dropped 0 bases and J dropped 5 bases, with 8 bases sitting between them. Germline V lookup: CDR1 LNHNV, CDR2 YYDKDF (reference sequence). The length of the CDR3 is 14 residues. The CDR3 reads CATSRENSNNEQFF. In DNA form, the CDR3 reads TGTGCCACCAGCAGAGAAAACTCGAACAATGAGCAGTTCTTC. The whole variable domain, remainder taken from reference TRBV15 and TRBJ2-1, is DAMVIQNPRYQVTQFGKPVTLSCSQTLNHNVMYWYQQKSSQAPKLLFHYYDKDFNNEADTPDNFQSRRPNTSFCFLDIRSPGLGDTAMYLCATSRENSNNEQFFGPGTRLTVL.

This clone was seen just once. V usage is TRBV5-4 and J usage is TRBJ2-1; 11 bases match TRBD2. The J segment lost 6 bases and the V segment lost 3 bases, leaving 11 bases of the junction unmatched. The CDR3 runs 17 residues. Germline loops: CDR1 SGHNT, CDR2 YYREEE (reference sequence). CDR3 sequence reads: CASSSPVAGGPSNEQFF. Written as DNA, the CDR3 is TGTGCCAGCAGCTCTCCCGTAGCGGGAGGGCCCTCCAATGAGCAGTTCTTC. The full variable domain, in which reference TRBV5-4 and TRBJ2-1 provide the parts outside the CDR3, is ETGVTQSPTHLIKTRGQQVTLRCSSQSGHNTVSWYQQALGQGPQFIFQYYREEENGRGNFPPRFSGLQFPNYSSELNVNALELDDSALYLCASSSPVAGGPSNEQFFGPGTRLTVL.

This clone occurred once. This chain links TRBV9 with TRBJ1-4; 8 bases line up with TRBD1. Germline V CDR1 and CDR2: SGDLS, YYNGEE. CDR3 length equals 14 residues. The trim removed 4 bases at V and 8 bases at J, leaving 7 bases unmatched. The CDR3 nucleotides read TGTGCCAGCAGCCCAAGACAGGGGTTCGAAAAACTGTTTTTT. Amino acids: CASSPRQGFEKLFF.